These 2 T cell receptor beta chains were all obtained from the same sample, sequenced in a study of T-cell memory formation after mild COVID-19. TCRdb reprocessed the 5' RACE reads with MiXCR, giving one entry per CDR3 protein. The sample lists tens of thousands of distinct CDR3 sequences, 7.7% occurring once. Sequencing was done on a sample of PBMCs or a T cell subset sorted from them (not recorded which). The source of these receptors is a man between 18 and 35 years old who had mild COVID-19 (a few samples of this study predate the infection). Cell type and time point are not known.

There are a few counts of this clonotype. The chain recombines TRBV10-3 with TRBJ2-5; 8 bases fit TRBD2. V lost 10 bases and J lost 3; bases outside the gene matches: 7. The CDR3 spans 13 residues. Germline V CDR1 and CDR2: ENHRY, SYGVKD. The CDR3 DNA sequence: TGTGCCACGGGAGGGACATCTAAAGAGACCCAGTACTTC. Its translation is CATGGTSKETQYF.

This clonotype was seen ten or more times. The rearrangement joins TRBV4-1 to TRBJ2-2; D is perhaps TRBD2 (5 bases). Trimming stripped 3 bases from V and 5 bases from J, with 16 bases between. The V gene's germline CDR1 is MGHRA and CDR2 YSYEKL. The CDR3 length is 16 residues. CDR3 sequence: CASSQWRQSLTGELFF. In DNA, the CDR3 is TGCGCCAGCAGCCAGTGGAGGCAAAGTCTTACCGGGGAGCTGTTTTTT.